This TCR beta chain was identified in a study of control samples from healthy donors and cancer patients. The table came from immunoSEQ multiplex PCR; TCRdb's copy has only in-frame clones and leaves some out. This table holds fewer than 95,000 clones, 90% to 95% found once. The CDR3 sequence is 14 residues long. Deletions cut 5 bases from V and 4 bases from J, with 15 bases between. The germline V gene has CDR1 MGHDK and CDR2 SYGVNS. This sequence was found in a man in his thirties or forties in good health. This chain joins TRBV25-1 and TRBJ2-7; tentatively, D is TRBD1 (6 bases). What was sequenced was blood. CDR3 sequence: CASSLDSGEYEQYF. CDR3 in DNA: TGTGCCAGCAGTTTGGACAGTGGGGAGTACGAGCAGTACTTC.